Listed below are T cell receptor beta chains from one sample, sequenced in a study of blood T cell repertoires in COVID-19. Profiling relied on immunoSEQ multiplex PCR, and the TCRdb table lists in-frame clones only, not all of them. The table shows some 190,000 clones, with 86% occurring only once. What was sequenced was PBMCs or T cells enriched from blood (not recorded which). Every receptor here comes from a man aged 35 to 55 with acute COVID-19. The CDR3 runs from the conserved cysteine through the conserved F or W. The order of the fields is clone size, D gene, CDR3 length, V gene, J gene, CDR3 protein, CDR3 DNA. A D gene is named only where the DNA matches it firmly. Not every row has a clone size; where given, it reads once, few, many or a size class.

NA	NA	13	TRBV28	TRBJ1-5	CASRLRVFQPQHF	TGTGCCAGCAGGTTGAGAGTCTTTCAGCCCCAGCATTTT
few	NA	12	TRBV30	TRBJ1-1	CAWDRGYTEAFF	TGTGCCTGGGACCGGGGATACACTGAAGCTTTCTTT
NA	TRBD1	15	TRBV19	TRBJ2-2	CASSQMAGGTGELFF	TGTGCCAGTTCCCAGATGGCAGGGGGCACCGGGGAGCTGTTTTTT
NA	TRBD2	16	TRBV10-2	TRBJ2-3	CASSRPSGSGSDTQYF	TGCGCCAGCAGTCGGCCTAGCGGGAGTGGGTCAGATACGCAGTATTTT
NA	NA	14	TRBV6-5	TRBJ2-7	CASSYTYSSYEQYF	TGTGCCAGCAGTTACACGTATAGCTCCTACGAGCAGTACTTC
NA	NA	18	TRBV7-9	TRBJ1-3	CASSPNLGGAYRGNTIYF	TGTGCCAGCAGCCCAAACCTTGGGGGGGCCTACCGTGGAAACACCATATATTTT
NA	TRBD2	14	TRBV7-3	TRBJ2-3	CASSPGGVTDTQYF	TGTGCCAGCAGCCCCGGGGGGGTGACAGATACGCAGTATTTT
NA	NA	14	TRBV27	TRBJ2-7	CASTNGGGVYEQYF	TGTGCCAGCACCAACGGGGGAGGTGTCTACGAGCAGTACTTC
NA	TRBD2	14	TRBV10-1	TRBJ2-7	CASSFGLAGYEQYF	TGCGCCAGCAGCTTCGGACTAGCGGGCTACGAGCAGTACTTC
NA	NA	17	TRBV19	TRBJ2-1	CASSVYLDRKPYNEQFF	TGTGCCAGTAGTGTCTACCTCGACAGAAAGCCCTACAATGAGCAGTTCTTC
NA	NA	13	TRBV24-1	TRBJ1-2	CATSDRTDYGYTF	TGTGCCACCAGTGACCGGACAGATTATGGCTACACCTTC
NA	NA	14	TRBV15	TRBJ1-5	CATSREQINQPQHF	TGTGCCACCAGCAGAGAACAGATAAATCAGCCCCAGCATTTT
NA	NA	15	TRBV30	TRBJ2-1	CAWRGPPRAYNEQFF	TGTGCCTGGAGGGGCCCCCCGAGGGCCTACAATGAGCAGTTCTTC
NA	TRBD1	13	TRBV29-1	TRBJ1-1	CSARGTVGTEAFF	TGCAGCGCCCGGGGGACAGTAGGAACTGAAGCTTTCTTT
NA	NA	13	TRBV11-2	TRBJ2-7	CASSLGPLAAPYF	TGTGCCAGCAGCTTAGGGCCCTTAGCGGCTCCGTACTTC
NA	TRBD1	13	TRBV11-2	TRBJ2-5	CASGRGLGETQYF	TGTGCCAGCGGCAGGGGGCTAGGGGAGACCCAGTACTTC
NA	NA	13	TRBV30	TRBJ1-2	CAWAQARTYGYTF	TGTGCCTGGGCACAGGCTCGGACATATGGCTACACCTTC
few	NA	15	TRBV30	TRBJ1-2	CAWSPRMTRYYGYTF	TGTGCCTGGAGTCCACGAATGACACGATACTATGGCTACACCTTC
NA	TRBD2	16	TRBV4-1	TRBJ2-5	CASSPQLAGGVETQYF	TGCGCCAGCAGCCCCCAACTAGCGGGAGGGGTAGAGACCCAGTACTTC
NA	NA	15	TRBV7-9	TRBJ1-2	CASSLGSGTRYRYTF	TGTGCCAGCAGCTTAGGATCCGGGACAAGGTATCGCTACACCTTC
NA	NA	12	TRBV30	TRBJ1-2	CAWSPGSKGYTF	TGTGCCTGGAGTCCGGGGTCGAAAGGCTACACCTTC
NA	NA	15	TRBV21-1	TRBJ1-1	CASSTLDRESTEAFF	TGTGCCAGCAGCACGCTGGACAGGGAGAGCACTGAAGCTTTCTTT
NA	NA	14	TRBV30	TRBJ2-7	CAWNAQGTAYEQYF	TGTGCCTGGAACGCCCAGGGGACCGCCTACGAGCAGTACTTC
NA	NA	17	TRBV2	TRBJ1-5	CASSEGRGRKSNQPQHF	TGTGCCAGCAGTGAAGGTAGAGGGAGGAAAAGCAATCAGCCCCAGCATTTT
NA	NA	15	TRBV10-3	TRBJ1-2	CAISEEGVGNYGYTF	TGTGCCATCAGTGAGGAGGGAGTGGGCAACTATGGCTACACCTTC
NA	NA	14	TRBV6-5	TRBJ1-2	CASSYPGGGYGYTF	TGTGCCAGCAGTTACCCAGGCGGGGGCTATGGCTACACCTTC
NA	NA	16	TRBV9	TRBJ1-3	CASSVARGGFGNTIYF	TGTGCCAGCAGCGTAGCGAGGGGGGGATTTGGGAACACCATATATTTT
NA	NA	15	TRBV4-3	TRBJ2-7	CASSQQRGESYEQYF	TGCGCCAGCAGCCAACAGCGCGGGGAATCCTACGAGCAGTACTTC
once	TRBD2	13	TRBV28	TRBJ2-5	CASSFSQGRGQYF	TGTGCCAGCAGTTTCTCGCAAGGGAGGGGTCAGTACTTC
NA	NA	13	TRBV7-2	TRBJ2-5	CASSRIVSETQYF	TGTGCCAGCAGCCGTATAGTATCAGAGACCCAGTACTTC
NA	NA	15	TRBV5-5	TRBJ1-2	CASSLEGPGNYGYTF	TGTGCCAGCAGCTTGGAAGGGCCGGGAAATTATGGCTACACCTTC